This section outlines one TCR beta chain sequence together with its context. This CDR3 is 13 amino acids long. CDR1 is LGHNT, CDR2 FRNRAP, per germline. The V end lost 6 bases, the J end lost 5 bases, and 11 bases lay between the germline ends. This sample is drawn from a study of T cell responses to AZD1222 COVID-19 vaccine. The assay was immunoSEQ multiplex PCR, and TCRdb's table has in-frame clones only and misses some. The table has about 130,000 clones, roughly 88% seen once. This receptor was obtained from an adult in good health. Material: peripheral blood, obtained on day 0 of AZD1222 vaccination. The chain has TRBV12-5 and TRBJ2-1, with no clear D. The CDR3: CASGSTANNEQFF. The CDR3 region has the DNA TGTGCTAGTGGGTCGACGGCTAACAATGAGCAGTTCTTC.